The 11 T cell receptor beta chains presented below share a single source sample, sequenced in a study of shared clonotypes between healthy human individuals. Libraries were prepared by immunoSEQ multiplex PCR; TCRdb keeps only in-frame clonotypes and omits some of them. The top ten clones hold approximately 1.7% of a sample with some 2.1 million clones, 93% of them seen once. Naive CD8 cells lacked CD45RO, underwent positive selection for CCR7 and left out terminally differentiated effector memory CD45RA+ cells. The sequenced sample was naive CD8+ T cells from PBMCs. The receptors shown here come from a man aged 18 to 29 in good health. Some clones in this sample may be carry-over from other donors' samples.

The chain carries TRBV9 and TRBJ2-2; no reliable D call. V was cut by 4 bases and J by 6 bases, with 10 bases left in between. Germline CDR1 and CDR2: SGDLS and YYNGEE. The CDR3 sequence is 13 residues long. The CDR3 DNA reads TGTGCCAGCAGCCCCCCGAGCCCCGGGGAGCTGTTTTTT. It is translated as CASSPPSPGELFF.

The CDR3 is CASSVYERTSSYEQYF. CDR3 DNA sequence: TGTGCCAGCAGCGTTTACGAGCGGACAAGCTCCTACGAGCAGTACTTC. The rearrangement joins TRBV9 to TRBJ2-7; D is possibly TRBD1 or TRBD2 (5 bases each). Germline loops: CDR1 SGDLS, CDR2 YYNGEE. The CDR3 has 16 amino acids. V was trimmed by 2 bases and J by 0 bases, leaving 15 bases between them.

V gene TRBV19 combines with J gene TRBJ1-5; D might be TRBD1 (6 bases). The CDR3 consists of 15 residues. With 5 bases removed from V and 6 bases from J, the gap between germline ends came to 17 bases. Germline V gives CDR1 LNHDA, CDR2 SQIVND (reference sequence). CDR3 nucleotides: TGTGCCAGTAGTCTGGGGGCAGGGCGCGCTCAGCCCCAGCATTTT. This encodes CASSLGAGRAQPQHF.

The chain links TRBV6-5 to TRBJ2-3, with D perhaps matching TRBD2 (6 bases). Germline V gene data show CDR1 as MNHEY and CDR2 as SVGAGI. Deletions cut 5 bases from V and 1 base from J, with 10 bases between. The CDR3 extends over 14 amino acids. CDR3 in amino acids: CASSGQRGTDTQYF. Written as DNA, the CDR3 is TGTGCCAGCAGTGGTCAGCGGGGCACAGATACGCAGTATTTT.

The CDR3 region has the DNA TGCGCCAGCAGCCTAGCTCCGGGAAACGGGGAGCAGCCCCAGCATTTT. Translated, it gives CASSLAPGNGEQPQHF. The J gene is TRBJ1-5, the V gene TRBV4-1; D unclear. Trimming cost V 4 bases and J 7 bases, with 20 bases left between them. Germline assignment: CDR1 MGHRA and CDR2 YSYEKL. CDR3 size: 16 residues.

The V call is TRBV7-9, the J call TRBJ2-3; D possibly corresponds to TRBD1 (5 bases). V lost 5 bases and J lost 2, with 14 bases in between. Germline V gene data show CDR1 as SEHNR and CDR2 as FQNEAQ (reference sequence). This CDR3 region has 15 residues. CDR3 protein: CASSPNMGPTDTQYF. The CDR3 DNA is TGTGCCAGCAGCCCCAATATGGGGCCCACAGATACGCAGTATTTT.

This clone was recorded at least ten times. CDR3 sequence reads: CASSRLAGGEDTQYF. In DNA, the CDR3 is TGTGCCAGCAGCCGACTAGCGGGAGGAGAAGATACGCAGTATTTT. The V and J genes are TRBV7-3 and TRBJ2-3; 13 bases line up with TRBD2. Germline CDR1 SGHTA, CDR2 FQGTGA. The CDR3 is 15 residues long. The junction had 4 bases not matched to a gene; V was cut back by 5 bases and J by 5 bases.

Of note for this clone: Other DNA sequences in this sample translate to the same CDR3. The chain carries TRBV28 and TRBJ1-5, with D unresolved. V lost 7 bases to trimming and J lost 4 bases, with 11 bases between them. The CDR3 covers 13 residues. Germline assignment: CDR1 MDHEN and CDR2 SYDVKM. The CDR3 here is CASTPGSNQPQHF. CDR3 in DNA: TGTGCCAGCACGCCAGGCTCTAATCAGCCCCAGCATTTT.

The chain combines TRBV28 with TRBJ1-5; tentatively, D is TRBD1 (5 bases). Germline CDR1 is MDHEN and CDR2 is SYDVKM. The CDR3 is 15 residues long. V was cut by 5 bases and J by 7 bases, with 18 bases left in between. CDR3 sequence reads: CASSPGSGGGQPQHF. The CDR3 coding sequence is TGTGCCAGCAGTCCGGGTAGTGGGGGTGGGCAGCCCCAGCATTTT.

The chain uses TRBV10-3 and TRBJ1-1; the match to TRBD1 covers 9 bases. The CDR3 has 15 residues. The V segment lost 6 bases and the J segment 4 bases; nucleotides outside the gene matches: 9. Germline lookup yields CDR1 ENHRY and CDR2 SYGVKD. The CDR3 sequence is CAISTQGARGTEAFF. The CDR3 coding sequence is TGTGCCATCAGCACACAGGGGGCGCGGGGCACTGAAGCTTTCTTT.

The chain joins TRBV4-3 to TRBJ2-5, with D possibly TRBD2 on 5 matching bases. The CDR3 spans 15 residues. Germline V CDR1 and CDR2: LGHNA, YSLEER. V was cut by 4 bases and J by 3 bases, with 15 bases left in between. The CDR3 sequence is CASSRILVAKETQYF. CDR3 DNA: TGCGCCAGCAGCCGCATCCTTGTAGCGAAAGAGACCCAGTACTTC.